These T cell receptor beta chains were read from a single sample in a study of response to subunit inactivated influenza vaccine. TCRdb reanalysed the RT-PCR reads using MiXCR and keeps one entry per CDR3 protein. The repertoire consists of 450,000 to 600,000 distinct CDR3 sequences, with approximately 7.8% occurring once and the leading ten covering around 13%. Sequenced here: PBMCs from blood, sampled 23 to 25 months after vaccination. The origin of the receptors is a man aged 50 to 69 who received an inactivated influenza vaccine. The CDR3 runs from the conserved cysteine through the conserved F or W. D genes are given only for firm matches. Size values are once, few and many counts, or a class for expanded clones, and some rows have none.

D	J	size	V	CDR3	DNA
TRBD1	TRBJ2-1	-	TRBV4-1	CASSLQWGTGSGYNEQFF	TGCGCCAGCAGCCTTCAATGGGGGACAGGGTCGGGCTACAATGAGCAGTTCTTC
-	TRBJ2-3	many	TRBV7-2	CASSPMKSTDTQYF	TGTGCCAGCAGCCCCATGAAGAGCACAGATACGCAGTATTTT
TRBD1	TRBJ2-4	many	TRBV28	CASSSHGTGRENIQYF	TGTGCCAGCAGCTCTCATGGGACAGGGAGGGAAAACATTCAGTACTTC
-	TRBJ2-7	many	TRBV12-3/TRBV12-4	CASSSTYYEQYF	TGTGCCAGCAGCTCGACGTACTACGAGCAGTACTTC
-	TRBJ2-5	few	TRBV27	CASSPQGPRETQYF	TGTGCCAGCAGTCCACAGGGCCCAAGGGAGACCCAGTACTTC
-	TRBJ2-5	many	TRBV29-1	CSVDTRQETQYF	TGCAGCGTTGACACAAGACAAGAGACCCAGTACTTC
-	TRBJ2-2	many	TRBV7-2	CASSPPGGILTGELFF	TGTGCCAGCAGTCCCCCAGGGGGGATCCTCACCGGGGAGCTGTTTTTT
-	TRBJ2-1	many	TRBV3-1	CASSQVPGTEQFF	TGTGCCAGCAGCCAAGTACCAGGGACTGAGCAGTTCTTC
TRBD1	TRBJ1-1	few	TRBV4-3	CASSQEATGFAEAFF	TGCGCCAGCAGCCAAGAGGCGACAGGGTTTGCGGAAGCTTTCTTT
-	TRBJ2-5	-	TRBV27	CASSADPGVTFKTQYF	TGTGCCAGCAGTGCGGACCCGGGAGTGACCTTCAAGACCCAGTACTTC
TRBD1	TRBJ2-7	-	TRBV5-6	CASSSTLRDSSYEQYF	TGTGCCAGCAGCTCCACTCTCAGGGACAGCTCCTACGAGCAGTACTTC
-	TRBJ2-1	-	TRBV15	CATSSPSGPFYNEQFF	TGTGCCACCAGCAGTCCCTCGGGACCCTTCTACAATGAGCAGTTCTTC
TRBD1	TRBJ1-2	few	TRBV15	CATSTGDRVRANYGYTF	TGTGCCACCAGCACAGGGGACAGGGTGAGAGCTAACTATGGCTACACCTTC
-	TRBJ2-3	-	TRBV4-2	CASSTRGAISDPTYTDTQYF	TGTGCCAGCAGCACCCGCGGGGCTATTTCGGACCCGACGTACACAGATACGCAGTATTTT
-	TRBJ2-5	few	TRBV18	CASSPLSEETQYF	TGTGCCAGCTCACCACTGTCGGAAGAGACCCAGTACTTC
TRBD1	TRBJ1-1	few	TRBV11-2	CASSSGGRGVSEAFF	TGTGCCAGCAGCTCAGGGGGCAGGGGGGTTTCTGAAGCTTTCTTT
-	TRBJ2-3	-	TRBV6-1	CASRPRSGGTDTQYF	TGTGCCAGCCGCCCTAGATCAGGTGGCACAGATACGCAGTATTTT
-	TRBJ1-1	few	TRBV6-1	CASSELDLNTEAFF	TGTGCCAGCAGTGAACTGGACTTGAACACTGAAGCTTTCTTT
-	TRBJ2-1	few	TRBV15	CATSSGEREQFF	TGTGCCACCAGCAGCGGAGAGCGGGAGCAGTTCTTC
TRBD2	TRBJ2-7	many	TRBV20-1	CKETSGSLSSYEQYF	TGCAAGGAGACTAGCGGGAGTCTGAGCTCCTACGAGCAGTACTTC
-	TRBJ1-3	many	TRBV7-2	CASSPGLVGNTIYF	TGTGCCAGCAGCCCCGGTCTGGTTGGAAACACCATATATTTT
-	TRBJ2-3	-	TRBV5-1	CASSFAFSTDTQYF	TGCGCCAGCAGCTTTGCTTTCAGCACAGATACGCAGTATTTT
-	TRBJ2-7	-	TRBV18	CASSPAGAGGYEQYF	TGTGCCAGCTCACCAGCGGGCGCAGGGGGGTACGAGCAGTACTTC
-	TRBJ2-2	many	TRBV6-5	CASSYTAGPLKELFF	TGTGCCAGCAGTTACACCGCGGGACCCCTCAAGGAGCTGTTTTTT
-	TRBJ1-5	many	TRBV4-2	CASSQDQSRYQPQHF	TGTGCCAGCAGCCAAGATCAGAGCCGTTATCAGCCCCAGCATTTT
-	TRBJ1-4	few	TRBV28	CASIPGDATNEKLFF	TGTGCCAGCATCCCCGGAGATGCAACTAATGAAAAACTGTTTTTT
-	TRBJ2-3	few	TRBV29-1	CSVGASSGDTQYF	TGCAGCGTTGGGGCTAGCAGTGGAGATACGCAGTATTTT
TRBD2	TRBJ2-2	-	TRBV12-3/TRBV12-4	CASSFSSGSTGELFF	TGTGCCAGCAGTTTTTCTAGCGGGAGCACCGGGGAGCTGTTTTTT
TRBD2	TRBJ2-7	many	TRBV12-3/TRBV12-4	CASSQRGTSEYEQYF	TGTGCCAGCAGCCAACGCGGGACTAGCGAATACGAGCAGTACTTC
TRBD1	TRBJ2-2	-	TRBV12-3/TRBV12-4	CASSSRTGRGTGELFF	TGTGCCAGCAGTTCACGGACAGGGCGGGGCACCGGGGAGCTGTTTTTT
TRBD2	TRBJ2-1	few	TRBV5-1	CASSLILAGESEQFF	TGCGCCAGCAGCTTGATTCTAGCGGGAGAAAGTGAGCAGTTCTTC
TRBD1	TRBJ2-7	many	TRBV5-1	CASSLAVNRGSEQYF	TGCGCCAGCAGCTTGGCCGTAAACAGGGGAAGCGAGCAGTACTTC
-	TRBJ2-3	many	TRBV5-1	CASSSDRLGDTQYF	TGCGCCAGCAGCTCCGACAGGCTTGGAGATACGCAGTATTTT
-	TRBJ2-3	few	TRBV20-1	CSASGFGSTDTQYF	TGCAGTGCTAGTGGGTTCGGGAGCACAGATACGCAGTATTTT
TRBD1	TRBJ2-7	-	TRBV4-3	CASSLGQRPAYEQYF	TGCGCCAGCAGCCTGGGACAGCGTCCCGCCTACGAGCAGTACTTC
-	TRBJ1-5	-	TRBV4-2	CASSQDLRQPQHF	TGTGCCAGCAGCCAAGATCTGCGCCAGCCCCAGCATTTT
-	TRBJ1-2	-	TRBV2	CASSERLGNGYTF	TGTGCCAGCAGTGAAAGGCTAGGGAATGGCTACACCTTC
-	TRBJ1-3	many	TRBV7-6	CASSLDPAGNTIYF	TGTGCCAGCAGCTTAGATCCGGCTGGAAACACCATATATTTT
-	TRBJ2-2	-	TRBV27	CASRLWGWGVGSTNTGELFF	TGTGCCAGCAGACTATGGGGGTGGGGGGTCGGGAGTACGAACACCGGGGAGCTGTTTTTT
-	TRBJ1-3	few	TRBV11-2	CASSLIIGSSSGNTIYF	TGTGCCAGCAGCTTAATTATCGGGAGTAGCTCTGGAAACACCATATATTTT
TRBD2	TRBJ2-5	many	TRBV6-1	CASKQKRGKETQYF	TGTGCCAGTAAACAAAAGCGGGGGAAGGAGACCCAGTACTTC
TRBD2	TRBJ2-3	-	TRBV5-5	CASSLALREGQDTQYF	TGTGCCAGCAGCTTGGCCTTGCGGGAGGGCCAAGATACGCAGTATTTT
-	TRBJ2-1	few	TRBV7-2	CASSLETRSEQFF	TGTGCCAGCAGCTTAGAGACTAGGAGTGAGCAGTTCTTC
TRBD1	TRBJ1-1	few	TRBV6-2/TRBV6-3	CASSYFGRQGKSEAFF	TGTGCCAGCAGTTACTTTGGGAGACAGGGAAAGTCTGAAGCTTTCTTT
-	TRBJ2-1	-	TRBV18	CASSQIGADEQFF	TGTGCCAGCTCACAAATAGGGGCTGATGAGCAGTTCTTC
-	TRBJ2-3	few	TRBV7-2	CASSFSGGRRDTQYF	TGTGCCAGCAGCTTTTCGGGGGGCCGTAGAGATACGCAGTATTTT
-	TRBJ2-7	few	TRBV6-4	CASRTGTWSYEQYF	TGTGCCAGCAGGACCGGGACATGGTCCTACGAGCAGTACTTC
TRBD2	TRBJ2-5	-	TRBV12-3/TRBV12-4	CASTDQGTSGEETQYF	TGTGCCAGCACCGATCAGGGGACTAGCGGAGAAGAGACCCAGTACTTC
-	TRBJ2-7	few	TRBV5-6	CASSPFLNLGVLYEQYF	TGTGCCAGCAGCCCGTTCCTGAACCTAGGAGTCCTTTACGAGCAGTACTTC
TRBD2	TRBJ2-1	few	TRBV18	CASSPSAPGLAYNEQFF	TGTGCCAGCTCGCCCAGTGCCCCGGGACTAGCCTACAATGAGCAGTTCTTC
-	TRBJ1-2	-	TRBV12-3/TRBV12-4	CASRADRIYGYTF	TGTGCCAGCAGGGCGGACAGAATCTATGGCTACACCTTC
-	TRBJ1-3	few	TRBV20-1	CSALQAGLLRGNTIYF	TGCAGTGCTCTACAGGCTGGACTTCTAAGAGGAAACACCATATATTTT
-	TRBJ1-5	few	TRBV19	CASSIDRGIGNQPQHF	TGTGCCAGTAGTATAGATCGGGGAATCGGCAATCAGCCCCAGCATTTT
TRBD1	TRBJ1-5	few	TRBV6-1	CASSVGQAGQPQHF	TGTGCCAGCAGCGTTGGACAGGCCGGTCAGCCCCAGCATTTT